The present T cell receptor beta chain was sequenced within a study of radiation and T cells in renal cell carcinoma. Whole-study context: Nephrectomy followed 15 Gy stereotactic body radiation by 4 weeks.

Time point noted: baseline pretreatment blood. As for treatment: 15 Gy SBRT to primary tumor, nephrectomy 4 weeks later. The tumor was a clear cell renal cell carcinoma. V lost 5 bases to trimming and J lost 2 bases; unmatched junction nucleotides: 6. Germline lookup yields CDR1 SQVTM and CDR2 ANQGSEA. The CDR3 contains 14 residues. Overall study results and limits: Without pretreatment biopsies, baseline tumor clonotype presence was undetermined. From baseline, blood top tumor clonotypes peaked at 2 weeks post-radiation.

TCRdb's table, derived via immunoSEQ multiplex PCR, lists solely in-frame clones and lacks some. Of over 120,000 clones in the sample, 88% are singletons; the top ten hold about 12%. With regard to this clone: No antigen is known for it.

The chain combines TRBV29-1 with TRBJ2-3, with 8 bases fitting TRBD1. Sample: blood, taken from a patient whose treatment included radiotherapy and nephrectomy. The receptor was isolated from a woman in her forties or fifties with renal cell carcinoma. The CDR3 here is CSVTGTGATDTQYF. Written as DNA, the CDR3 is TGCAGCGTTACCGGGACAGGCGCCACAGATACGCAGTATTTT.